This T cell receptor beta chain was recorded in a study of cytomegalovirus exposure and HLA in healthy donors. Study-wide results and limits: Per published reports, the classifier diagnosed cytomegalovirus status with high specificity and sensitivity. The study listed approximately 170 cytomegalovirus-associated TCR beta chains.

Germline V lookup: CDR1 SNHLY, CDR2 FYNNEI. CDR3 length: 13 amino acids. V shed 7 bases and J 11 bases; nucleotides not matched to a gene: 13. Profiling relied on immunoSEQ multiplex PCR, and the TCRdb table lists in-frame clones only, not all of them. The sample gives 180,000 or so clones, approximately 86% of which show up once; roughly 2.7% is in the top ten. As for this clone: Antigen specificity is unknown.

This TCR was recovered from a man between 18 and 29 years old in good health and CMV-seropositive. Sequenced: PBMCs. The rearrangement uses TRBV2 and TRBJ2-5; 7 positions match TRBD1. The CDR3 bases are TGTGCCAGCACGTCCGACAGGGTTGGAGAGCAGTACTTC. Protein sequence: CASTSDRVGEQYF.